The 27 T cell receptor beta chains reported below all come from one sample, sequenced in a study of Ad26.COV2.S vaccination and SARS-CoV-2 variants. Clones were sequenced by immunoSEQ multiplex PCR, and TCRdb holds only the in-frame ones, with some missing. The repertoire holds roughly 320,000 clones, with approximately 80% as singletons. As to treatment: around 19 received Ad26.COV2.S at low or high dose, single or two shots; 5 received placebo; per-sample allocation not given. Sampling was done on day 63 after the first vaccine or placebo injection. This material consisted of peripheral blood, taken in a trial of Ad26.COV2.S vaccine versus placebo. The source of these receptors is a person aged 18-60 years who received the Ad26.COV2.S COVID-19 vaccine or a placebo.

DNA of the CDR3: TGCGCCAGCAGAGGGACGATCGGGGCCAACGTCCTGACTTTC. The encoded protein is CASRGTIGANVLTF. This chain connects TRBV5-1 to TRBJ2-6; perhaps D is TRBD1 or TRBD2 (5 bases each). Germline V gene lookup returns CDR1 SGHRS and CDR2 YFSETQ. V gave up 5 bases and J gave up 4 bases, with 10 bases separating them. The CDR3 covers 14 residues.

This chain uses TRBV5-1 with TRBJ1-2; no clear D gene. Germline V lookup: CDR1 SGHRS, CDR2 YFSETQ. Trimming took off 0 bases at V and 0 bases at J, with 12 bases between the two ends. The CDR3 runs to 16 residues. DNA for the CDR3: TGCGCCAGCAGCTTGGCCCCTAAAGATACTAACTATGGCTACACCTTC. Protein: CASSLAPKDTNYGYTF.

The CDR3 DNA reads as TGTGCCAGTAGTAGGGTTTTGAACACCGGGGAGCTGTTTTTT. It is translated as CASSRVLNTGELFF. The J gene is TRBJ2-2, the V gene TRBV19; no definite D call. The CDR3 has 14 residues. Germline V gene data show CDR1 as LNHDA and CDR2 as SQIVND (reference sequence). Trimming removed 4 bases at V and 1 base at J, with 7 bases between.

This chain joins TRBV28 and TRBJ1-2, with 9 bases that match TRBD1. This CDR3 spans 13 amino acids. The junction had 1 base not matched to a gene; V was cut back by 1 base and J by 7 bases. CDR1 MDHEN and CDR2 SYDVKM come from the germline V gene. The CDR3 sequence: CASSLLTGGGYTF. CDR3 nucleotides: TGTGCCAGCAGTTTATTGACAGGGGGTGGCTACACCTTC.

As to this clone: The same CDR3 can be traced to other DNA sequences in this sample. The chain uses TRBV5-1 and TRBJ1-1; a weak D match, TRBD1 (6 bases). The V end was cut by 0 bases, the J end by 0 bases, with 6 bases between. The CDR3 length is 14 residues. Germline assignment: CDR1 SGHRS and CDR2 YFSETQ. The CDR3 coding sequence is TGCGCCAGCAGCTTGGGGACAGTGAACACTGAAGCTTTCTTT. Residues: CASSLGTVNTEAFF. Supplemented by reference TRBV5-1 and TRBJ1-1, the full variable domain reads KAGVTQTPRYLIKTRGQQVTLSCSPISGHRSVSWYQQTPGQGLQFLFEYFSETQRNKGNFPGRFSGRQFSNSRSEMNVSTLELGDSALYLCASSLGTVNTEAFFGQGTRLTVV.

V is TRBV25-1 and J is TRBJ1-2; no clear D. The CDR3 consists of 15 residues. With 2 bases removed from V and 7 bases from J, the gap between germline ends came to 17 bases. Germline assignment: CDR1 MGHDK and CDR2 SYGVNS. CDR3 protein: CASSEGVTAFAGYTF. The CDR3, as DNA: TGTGCCAGCAGTGAAGGCGTGACGGCCTTTGCTGGCTACACCTTC.

This chain links TRBV10-3 with TRBJ1-2, with D hard to call. Trimming shortened V by 4 bases and J by 5 bases, and 17 bases separated the two germline ends. The germline V gene encodes CDR1 ENHRY and CDR2 SYGVKD. This CDR3 region has 15 residues. The CDR3 region is CAISVFTRAEYGYTF. As DNA, the CDR3 is TGTGCCATCAGTGTCTTTACTAGGGCAGAATATGGCTACACCTTC.

This chain connects TRBV4-1 to TRBJ1-1; TRBD1 matches at 10 bases. The junction had 11 bases not matched to a gene; V was cut back by 5 bases and J by 5 bases. Germline CDR1 and CDR2: MGHRA and YSYEKL. CDR3 length: 16 residues. CDR3 in DNA: TGCGCCAGCAGCTACTTTCCCGGGACAGGGGTAACTGAAGCTTTCTTT. This translates into CASSYFPGTGVTEAFF.

The V gene is TRBV7-3, the J gene TRBJ1-1; 7 nucleotides match TRBD1. Germline V gene lookup returns CDR1 SGHTA and CDR2 FQGTGA. The CDR3 has 18 amino acids. V lost 3 bases to trimming and J lost 0 bases; unmatched junction nucleotides: 13. This chain's CDR3 is CASSFFGGTDYMNTEAFF. The CDR3 region has the DNA TGTGCCAGCAGCTTCTTCGGAGGGACAGACTACATGAACACTGAAGCTTTCTTT.

The CDR3, as DNA: TGTGCCAGCAGCCTGTTGAATGAGCAGTTCTTC. It is translated as CASSLLNEQFF. The chain recombines TRBV5-4 with TRBJ2-1; D unresolved. Trimming pared 4 bases from V and 7 bases from J, leaving 6 bases between. CDR3 length: 11 residues. Germline V gives CDR1 SGHNT, CDR2 YYREEE (reference sequence).

This clone appeared many times. This chain links TRBV5-1 with TRBJ1-1; 9 nucleotides line up with TRBD1. The CDR3 is made up of 15 amino acids. Germline values: CDR1 SGHRS, CDR2 YFSETQ. The V segment lost 3 bases and the J segment 1 base; nucleotides outside the gene matches: 4. CDR3 nucleotide sequence: TGCGCCAGCAGCTCGCAGACAGGGGGGAACACTGAAGCTTTCTTT. Amino acid sequence: CASSSQTGGNTEAFF.

The CDR3 sequence is CASTGTGVKETEAFF. CDR3 in DNA: TGTGCCAGCACCGGGACAGGGGTAAAAGAGACTGAAGCTTTCTTT. The V call is TRBV28, the J call TRBJ1-1, with 10 bases matching TRBD1. Germline lookup yields CDR1 MDHEN and CDR2 SYDVKM. The J segment lost 5 bases and the V segment lost 7 bases, leaving 10 bases of the junction unmatched. There are 15 residues in the CDR3. Full variable domain (rest looked up from reference TRBV28 and TRBJ1-1): DVKVTQSSRYLVKRTGEKVFLECVQDMDHENMFWYRQDPGLGLRLIYFSYDVKMKEKGDIPEGYSVSREKKERFSLILESASTNQTSMYLCASTGTGVKETEAFFGQGTRLTVV.

The chain links TRBV9 to TRBJ1-2; D gene uncertain. The V end was cut by 0 bases, the J end by 2 bases, with 8 bases between. CDR1 and CDR2 from the germline V gene are SGDLS and YYNGEE. The CDR3 extends over 14 amino acids. In DNA, the CDR3 is TGTGCCAGCAGCGTAGTCCCACAGAACTATGGCTACACCTTC. Translation: CASSVVPQNYGYTF.

The CDR3 loop reads CASSQPPTDTQYF. The CDR3 DNA reads TGTGCCAGCAGCCAACCTCCGACAGATACGCAGTATTTT. The J gene is TRBJ2-3, the V gene TRBV13; no clear D. The V end lost 5 bases, the J end lost 3 bases, and 9 bases lay between the germline ends. This CDR3 region has 13 residues. Germline lookup yields CDR1 PRHDT and CDR2 FYEKMQ (reference sequence).

This chain links TRBV12-3 or TRBV12-4 with TRBJ1-1; D is unresolved. This CDR3 has 11 amino acids. V lost 6 bases, J lost 7 bases, and 9 bases lay in between. In nucleotides, the CDR3 is TGTGCCAGCAGCCCCGAGGGTGAAGCTTTCTTT. It is translated as CASSPEGEAFF.

This chain joins TRBV5-4 and TRBJ1-6, with D possibly being TRBD1 (6 bases). V shed 0 bases and J shed 10 bases, with 11 bases lying between them. Germline V lookup: CDR1 SGHNT, CDR2 YYREEE (reference sequence). This CDR3 has 14 residues. This chain's CDR3 is CASSLDRVGSPLHF. CDR3 coding DNA: TGTGCCAGCAGCTTGGACAGGGTCGGGTCACCCCTCCACTTT.

This chain joins TRBV9 and TRBJ2-3, with 8 bases aligning to TRBD1. With V trimmed by 4 bases and J by 4 bases, 11 bases remained unmatched. Looked up from germline, CDR1 is SGDLS and CDR2 is YYNGEE. The CDR3 is 16 residues long. DNA for the CDR3: TGTGCCAGCAGCCCCGAAGGTGGGACAGGATCAGATACGCAGTATTTT. Translating gives CASSPEGGTGSDTQYF.

V gene TRBV15 combines with J gene TRBJ1-3, with 10 positions matching TRBD1. V lost 4 bases, J lost 4 bases, and 4 bases stayed unmatched. Looked up from germline, CDR1 is LNHNV and CDR2 is YYDKDF (reference sequence). CDR3 length: 15 amino acids. CDR3 coding DNA: TGTGCCACCAGCACTGACAGGGGGCTCGGAAACACCATATATTTT. It encodes CATSTDRGLGNTIYF.

The V call is TRBV19, the J call TRBJ2-5; TRBD1 aligns across 8 bases. The CDR3 length is 15 residues. Germline CDR1 is LNHDA and CDR2 is SQIVND (reference sequence). V shed 5 bases, J shed 2 bases, and the junction held 7 bases outside the gene matches. As DNA, the CDR3 is TGTGCCAGTAGTGCCAGACAGGGGCTTCAAGAGACCCAGTACTTC. Its translation is CASSARQGLQETQYF.

CDR3 loop: CASSQVMTGGDEKLFF. For the CDR3, the DNA is TGTGCCAGCAGCCAAGTTATGACAGGGGGAGATGAAAAACTGTTTTTT. This chain joins TRBV4-2 and TRBJ1-4; TRBD1 matches at 9 bases. Germline V gene lookup returns CDR1 LGHNA and CDR2 YNFKEQ. The CDR3 contains 16 residues. V shed 1 base, J shed 6 bases, and the junction held 6 bases outside the gene matches.

V and J are TRBV30 and TRBJ1-1; D may be TRBD1 (6 bases). CDR3 size: 14 residues. Germline lookup yields CDR1 GTSNPN and CDR2 SVGIG (reference sequence). Trimming removed 0 bases from V and 5 bases from J, with 13 bases in between. This CDR3 reads CAWSVGLRGTEAFF. CDR3 in DNA: TGTGCCTGGAGTGTAGGTTTAAGGGGGACTGAAGCTTTCTTT.

The chain is built from TRBV6-1 and TRBJ1-5; D is undetermined. Trimming took 2 bases from V and 2 from J, leaving 10 bases between them. The germline CDR1 and CDR2 sequences are MNHNS and SASEGT. There are 15 residues in the CDR3. DNA for the CDR3: TGTGCCAGCAGTGAACGGGCTGATGGCAATCAGCCCCAGCATTTT. Translating it yields CASSERADGNQPQHF.

The chain combines TRBV6-5 with TRBJ1-6; weak D call: TRBD1 (6 bases). CDR1 and CDR2 (germline): MNHEY, SVGAGI. The CDR3 has 15 amino acids. Trimming shortened V by 4 bases and J by 9 bases, and 16 bases separated the two germline ends. CDR3 sequence reads: CASSLGGGGGSPLHF. The CDR3 DNA is TGTGCCAGCAGTTTAGGTGGCGGGGGCGGTTCACCCCTCCACTTT.

This clone was seen repeatedly, ten times or more. This chain links TRBV3-1 (or the pseudogene TRBV3-2) with TRBJ2-1; 9 nucleotides match TRBD2. There are 17 residues in the CDR3. Germline assignment: CDR1 LGHDT and CDR2 YNNKEL (reference sequence). J gave up 0 bases and V 4 bases, and 7 bases lay outside the gene matches. CDR3 sequence reads: CASSPLSGGDSYNEQFF. DNA of the CDR3: TGTGCCAGCAGCCCTCTTAGCGGGGGTGACTCCTACAATGAGCAGTTCTTC.

This clone was recorded a few times. V is TRBV20-1 and J is TRBJ1-1, with D tentatively TRBD1 (6 bases). The CDR3 sequence is 13 residues long. V was clipped by 3 bases and J by 7 bases, with 15 bases between them. Germline values: CDR1 DFQATT, CDR2 SNEGSKA (reference sequence). The CDR3, as DNA: TGCAGTGCTAGTGACTACAGGGTGAGTGAAGCTTTCTTT. This encodes CSASDYRVSEAFF.

The chain carries TRBV19 and TRBJ1-5; D unresolved. CDR3 length equals 14 residues. Trimming shortened V by 4 bases and J by 3 bases, and 10 bases separated the two germline ends. Germline loops: CDR1 LNHDA, CDR2 SQIVND (reference sequence). CDR3 bases: TGTGCCAGTAGTACTATAGGGAACAATCAGCCCCAGCATTTT. As protein: CASSTIGNNQPQHF.

The chain joins TRBV2 to TRBJ2-7; 8 nucleotides align to TRBD2. Germline CDR1 is SNHLY and CDR2 is FYNNEI. V was pared by 8 bases and J by 3 bases, with 6 bases of the junction left unmatched. This CDR3 region has 13 residues. CDR3 in amino acids: CASHGGANYEQYF. CDR3 bases: TGTGCCAGCCACGGGGGGGCGAACTACGAGCAGTACTTC.